The T cell receptor (beta chain) under discussion was sequenced for a study of response to subunit inactivated influenza vaccine (dated by TCRdb to the late 2010s). Background on the whole study: Deep quantitative profiling of the T cell receptor repertoire was used in the study to follow responses to a trivalent subunit inactivated influenza vaccine. Results the study describes overall, beyond this receptor: It was suggested by the authors that each seasonal influenza vaccination may recruit only a limited number of new T cells.

Comment on this clonotype: What this receptor recognizes is not known. No base-level quality is on record; no much larger clone is a single base apart.

Library preparation used RT-PCR. This sample was sequenced with an Illumina HiSeq 2500. The public reads were run again by TCRdb, first through fastp at Q25 and then through MiXCR, and only productive beta chains were kept. Identical CDR3 protein sequences are pooled into one entry, listed with their most common genes and DNA. This sample has hundreds of thousands of distinct CDR3 sequences in its table, and more than 11% of those were observed once. Roughly 6.4% of the sample is in the top ten clones. The CDR3 has 14 amino acids, counting the end cysteine and phenylalanine. The DNA shown is the 42-base CDR3, in frame from base 1. Per the germline V gene, SNHLY is the CDR1 and FYNNEI is the CDR2. V is shortened by 6 bases, J by 3 bases, and the region joining them spans 14 bases.

Material: PBMCs from blood, obtained about 14 days before vaccination. The V and J segments used are TRBV2 and TRBJ1-1; the D gene is not confidently resolved. The origin of this receptor is a man in his forties or fifties who received an inactivated influenza vaccine. Donor details come from another sample of the same person, matched by shared clones. The CDR3 reads CASRTGLRYTEAFF. The DNA sequence is TGTGCCAGCAGAACGGGTCTGCGGTACACTGAAGCTTTCTTT.